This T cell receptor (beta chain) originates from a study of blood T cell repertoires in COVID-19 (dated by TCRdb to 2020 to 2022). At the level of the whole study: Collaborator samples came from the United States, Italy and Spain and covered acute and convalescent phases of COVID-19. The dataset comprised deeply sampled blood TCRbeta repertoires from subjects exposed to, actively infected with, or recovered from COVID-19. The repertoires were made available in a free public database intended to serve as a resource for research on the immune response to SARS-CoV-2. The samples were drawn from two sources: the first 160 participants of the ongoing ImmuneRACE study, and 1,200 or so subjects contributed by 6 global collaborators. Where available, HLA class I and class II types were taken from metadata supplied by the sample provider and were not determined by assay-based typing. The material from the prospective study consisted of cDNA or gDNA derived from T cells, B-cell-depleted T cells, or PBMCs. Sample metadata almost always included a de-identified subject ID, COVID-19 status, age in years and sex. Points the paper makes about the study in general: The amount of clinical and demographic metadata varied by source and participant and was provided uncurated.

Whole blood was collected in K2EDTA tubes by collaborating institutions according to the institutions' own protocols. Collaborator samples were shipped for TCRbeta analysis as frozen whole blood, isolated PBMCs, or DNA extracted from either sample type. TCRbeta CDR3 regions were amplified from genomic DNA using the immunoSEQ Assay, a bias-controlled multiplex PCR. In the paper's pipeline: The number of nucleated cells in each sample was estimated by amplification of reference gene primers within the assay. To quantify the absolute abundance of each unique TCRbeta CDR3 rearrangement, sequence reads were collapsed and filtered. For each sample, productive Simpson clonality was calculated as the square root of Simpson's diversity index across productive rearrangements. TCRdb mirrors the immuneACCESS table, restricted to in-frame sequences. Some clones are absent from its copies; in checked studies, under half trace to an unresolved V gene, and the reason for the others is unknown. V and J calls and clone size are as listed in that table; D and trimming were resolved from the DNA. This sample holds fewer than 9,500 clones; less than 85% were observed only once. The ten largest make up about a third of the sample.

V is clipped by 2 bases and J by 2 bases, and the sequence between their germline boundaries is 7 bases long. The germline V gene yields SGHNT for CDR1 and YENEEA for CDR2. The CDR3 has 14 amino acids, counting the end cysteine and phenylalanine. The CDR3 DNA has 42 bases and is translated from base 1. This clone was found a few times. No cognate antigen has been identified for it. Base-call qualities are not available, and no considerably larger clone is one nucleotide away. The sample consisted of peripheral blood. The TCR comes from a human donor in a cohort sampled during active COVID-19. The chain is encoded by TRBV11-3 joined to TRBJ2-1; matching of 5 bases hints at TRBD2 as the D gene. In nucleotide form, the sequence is TGTGCCAGCAGCTTAAGCGGCCCCTACAATGAGCAGTTCTTC. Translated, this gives CASSLSGPYNEQFF.